This T cell receptor (beta chain) came from a study of T cell changes during pregnancy in multiple sclerosis. V lost 8 bases and J lost 5; bases outside the gene matches: 9. The CDR3 totals 14 residues. Germline loops: CDR1 WNHNN, CDR2 SYGVQD (reference sequence). Here immunoSEQ multiplex PCR was the method, and the copy in TCRdb shows in-frame clones only, minus some. The repertoire holds about 71,000 clones, with around 90% as singletons. V usage is TRBV10-1 and J usage is TRBJ1-1; 9 bases line up with TRBD1. Material: CD8+ T cells from peripheral blood mononuclear cells, obtained before pregnancy. The sequence was obtained from a female donor with multiple sclerosis, enrolled in a pregnancy study. CDR3 sequence: CASSPGQGFTEAFF. CDR3 coding DNA: TGCGCCAGCTCACCGGGACAGGGATTTACTGAAGCTTTCTTT.